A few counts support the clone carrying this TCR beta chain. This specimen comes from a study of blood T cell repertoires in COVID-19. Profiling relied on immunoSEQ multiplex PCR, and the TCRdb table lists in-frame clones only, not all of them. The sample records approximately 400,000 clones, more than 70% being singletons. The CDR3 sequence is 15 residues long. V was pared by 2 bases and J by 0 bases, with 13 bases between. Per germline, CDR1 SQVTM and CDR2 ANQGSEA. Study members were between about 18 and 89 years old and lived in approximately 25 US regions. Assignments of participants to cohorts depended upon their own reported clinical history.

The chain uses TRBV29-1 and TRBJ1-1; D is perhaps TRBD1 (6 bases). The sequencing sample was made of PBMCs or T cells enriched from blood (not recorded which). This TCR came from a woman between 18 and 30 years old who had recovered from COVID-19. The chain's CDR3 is CSVEYRTAMNTEAFF. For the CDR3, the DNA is TGCAGCGTTGAATATCGGACAGCTATGAACACTGAAGCTTTCTTT.